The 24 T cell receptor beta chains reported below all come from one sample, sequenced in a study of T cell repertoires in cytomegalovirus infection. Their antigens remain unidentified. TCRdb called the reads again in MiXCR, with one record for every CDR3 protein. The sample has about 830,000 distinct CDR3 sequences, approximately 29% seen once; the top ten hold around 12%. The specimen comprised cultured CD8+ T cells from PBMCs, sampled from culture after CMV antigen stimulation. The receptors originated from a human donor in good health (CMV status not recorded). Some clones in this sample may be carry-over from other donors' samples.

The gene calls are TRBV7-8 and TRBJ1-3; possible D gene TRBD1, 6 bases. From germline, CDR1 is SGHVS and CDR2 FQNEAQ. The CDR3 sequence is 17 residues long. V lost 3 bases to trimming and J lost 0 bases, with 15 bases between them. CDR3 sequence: CASSFRTVYDSGNTIYF. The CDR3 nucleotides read TGTGCCAGCAGCTTTAGGACAGTCTACGACTCTGGAAACACCATATATTTT.

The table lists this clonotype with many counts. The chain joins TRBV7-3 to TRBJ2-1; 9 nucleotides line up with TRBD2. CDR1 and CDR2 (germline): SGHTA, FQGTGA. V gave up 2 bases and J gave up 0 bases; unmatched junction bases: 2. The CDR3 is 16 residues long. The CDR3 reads CASSLLAGSSYNEQFF. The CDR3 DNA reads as TGTGCCAGCAGCTTACTAGCGGGGAGCTCCTACAATGAGCAGTTCTTC.

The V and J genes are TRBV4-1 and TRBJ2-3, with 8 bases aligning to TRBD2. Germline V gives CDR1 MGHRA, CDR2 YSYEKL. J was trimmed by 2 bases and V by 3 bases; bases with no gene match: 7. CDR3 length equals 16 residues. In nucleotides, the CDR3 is TGCGCCAGCAGCCAGGTACTAGCGGCCGACACAGATACGCAGTATTTT. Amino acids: CASSQVLAADTDTQYF.

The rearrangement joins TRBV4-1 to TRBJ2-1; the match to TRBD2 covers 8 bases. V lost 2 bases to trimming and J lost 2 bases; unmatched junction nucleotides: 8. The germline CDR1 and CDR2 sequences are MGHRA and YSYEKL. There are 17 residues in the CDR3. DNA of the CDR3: TGCGCCAGCAGCCAATCCGCGGGGGGCCTGGCCTACAATGAGCAGTTCTTC. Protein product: CASSQSAGGLAYNEQFF.

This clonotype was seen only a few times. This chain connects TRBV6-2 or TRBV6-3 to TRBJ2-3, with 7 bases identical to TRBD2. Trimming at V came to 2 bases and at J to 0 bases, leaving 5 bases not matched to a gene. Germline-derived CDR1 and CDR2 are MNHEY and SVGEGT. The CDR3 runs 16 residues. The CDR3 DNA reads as TGTGCCAGCAGTTACGGGCTAGCGGATAGCACAGATACGCAGTATTTT. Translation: CASSYGLADSTDTQYF.

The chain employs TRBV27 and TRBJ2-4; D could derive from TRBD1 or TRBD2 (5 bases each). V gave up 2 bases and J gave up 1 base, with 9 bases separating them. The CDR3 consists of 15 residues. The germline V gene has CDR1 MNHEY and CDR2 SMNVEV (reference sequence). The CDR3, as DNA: TGTGCCAGCAGTTTAGTAGGGACGGCCAAAAACATTCAGTACTTC. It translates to CASSLVGTAKNIQYF.

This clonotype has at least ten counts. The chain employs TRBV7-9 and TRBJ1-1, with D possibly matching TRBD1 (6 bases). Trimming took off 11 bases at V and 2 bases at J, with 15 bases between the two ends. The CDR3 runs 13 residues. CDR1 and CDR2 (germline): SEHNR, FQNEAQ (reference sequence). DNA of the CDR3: TGTGCCCTTAGGGGGGGAGGTAACACTGAAGCTTTCTTT. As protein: CALRGGGNTEAFF.

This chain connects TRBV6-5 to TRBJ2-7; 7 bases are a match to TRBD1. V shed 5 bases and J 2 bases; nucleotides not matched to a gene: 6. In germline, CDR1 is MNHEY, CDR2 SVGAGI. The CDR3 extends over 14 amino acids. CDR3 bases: TGTGCCAGCAGTCTACGACAGGGCCCCTACGAGCAGTACGTC. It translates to CASSLRQGPYEQYV.

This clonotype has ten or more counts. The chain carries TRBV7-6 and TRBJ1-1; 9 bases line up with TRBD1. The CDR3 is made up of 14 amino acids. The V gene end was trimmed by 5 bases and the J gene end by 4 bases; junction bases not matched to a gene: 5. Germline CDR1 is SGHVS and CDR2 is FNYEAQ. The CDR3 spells CASSQTGGGTEAFF. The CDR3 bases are TGTGCCAGCAGCCAGACAGGGGGAGGCACTGAAGCTTTCTTT.

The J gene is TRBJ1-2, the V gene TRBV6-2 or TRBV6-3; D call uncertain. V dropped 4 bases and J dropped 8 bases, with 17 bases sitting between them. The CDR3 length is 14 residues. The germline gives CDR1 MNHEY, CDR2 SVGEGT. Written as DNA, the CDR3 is TGTGCCAGCAGTTTCCTCGGGGTATTCGAAGGCTACACCTTC. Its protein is CASSFLGVFEGYTF.

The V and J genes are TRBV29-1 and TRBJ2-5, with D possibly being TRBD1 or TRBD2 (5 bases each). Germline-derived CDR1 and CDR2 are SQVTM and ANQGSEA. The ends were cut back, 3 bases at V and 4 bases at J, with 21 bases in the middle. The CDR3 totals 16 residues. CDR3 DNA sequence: TGCAGCGTTGACCTTTACGGGACGCCGATCGTAGAGACCCAGTACTTC. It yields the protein CSVDLYGTPIVETQYF.

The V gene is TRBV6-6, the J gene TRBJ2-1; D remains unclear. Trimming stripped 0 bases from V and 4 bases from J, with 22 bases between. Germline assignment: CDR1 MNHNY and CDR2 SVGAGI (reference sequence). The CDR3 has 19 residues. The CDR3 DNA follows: TGTGCCAGCAGTTACTCGATGGTTATTGGGATAAAGGATTACAATGAGCAGTTCTTC. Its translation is CASSYSMVIGIKDYNEQFF.

The CDR3, as DNA: TGTGCCAGCAGCCAAATTTTACAGGGGCGACAGTTCTTC. This encodes CASSQILQGRQFF. The chain joins TRBV12-3 or TRBV12-4 to TRBJ2-1, with TRBD1 matching 7 bases. V trimming: 6 bases; J trimming: 13 bases; junction bases outside the gene matches: 12. The CDR3 consists of 13 residues.

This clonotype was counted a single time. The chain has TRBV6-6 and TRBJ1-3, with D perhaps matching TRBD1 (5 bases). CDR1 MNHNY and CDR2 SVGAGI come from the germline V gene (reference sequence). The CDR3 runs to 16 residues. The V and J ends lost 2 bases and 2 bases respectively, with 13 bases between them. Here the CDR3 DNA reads TGTGCCAGCAGTTACCTCCGGGGCCTACCTGGAAACACCATATATTTT. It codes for CASSYLRGLPGNTIYF.

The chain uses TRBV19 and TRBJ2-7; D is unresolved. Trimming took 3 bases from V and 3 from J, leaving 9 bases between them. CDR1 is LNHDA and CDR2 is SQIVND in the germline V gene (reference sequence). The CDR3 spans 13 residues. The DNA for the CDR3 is TGTGCCAGTAGTATGATAGGAGACTACGAGCAGTACTTC. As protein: CASSMIGDYEQYF.

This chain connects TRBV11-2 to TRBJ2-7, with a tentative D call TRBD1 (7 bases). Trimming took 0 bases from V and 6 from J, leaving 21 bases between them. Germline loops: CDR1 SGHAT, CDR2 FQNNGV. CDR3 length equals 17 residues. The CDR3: CASSLEWQGDSEFEQYF. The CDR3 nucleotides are TGTGCCAGCAGCTTAGAATGGCAGGGGGACTCCGAGTTCGAGCAGTACTTC.

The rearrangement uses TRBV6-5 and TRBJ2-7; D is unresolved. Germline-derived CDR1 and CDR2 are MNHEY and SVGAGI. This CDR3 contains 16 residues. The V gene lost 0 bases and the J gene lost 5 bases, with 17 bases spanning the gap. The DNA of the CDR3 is TGTGCCAGCAGTTACTCGCCCAATTTGGCAGCAAACGAGCAGTACTTC. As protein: CASSYSPNLAANEQYF.

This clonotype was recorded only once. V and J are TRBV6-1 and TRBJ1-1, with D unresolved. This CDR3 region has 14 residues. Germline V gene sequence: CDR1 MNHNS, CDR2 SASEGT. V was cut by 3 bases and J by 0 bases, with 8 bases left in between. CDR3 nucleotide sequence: TGTGCCAGCAGTGAGGGGATCATGAACACTGAAGCTTTCTTT. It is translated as CASSEGIMNTEAFF.

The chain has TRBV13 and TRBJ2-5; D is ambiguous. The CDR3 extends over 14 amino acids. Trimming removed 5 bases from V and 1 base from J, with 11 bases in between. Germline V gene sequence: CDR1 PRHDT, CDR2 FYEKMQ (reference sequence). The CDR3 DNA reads TGTGCCAGCAGCCCGCCTCATACCCAAGAGACCCAGTACTTC. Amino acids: CASSPPHTQETQYF.

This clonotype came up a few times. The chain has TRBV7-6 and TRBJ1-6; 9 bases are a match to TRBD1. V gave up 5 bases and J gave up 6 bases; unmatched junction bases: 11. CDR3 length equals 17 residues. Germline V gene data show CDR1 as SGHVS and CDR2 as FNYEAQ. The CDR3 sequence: CASSPRAWDRVNSPLHF. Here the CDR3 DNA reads TGTGCCAGCAGCCCACGGGCCTGGGACAGGGTTAATTCACCCCTCCACTTT. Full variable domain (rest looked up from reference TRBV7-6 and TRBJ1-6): GAGVSQSPRYKVTKRGQDVALRCDPISGHVSLYWYRQALGQGPEFLTYFNYEAQQDKSGLPNDRFSAERPEGSISTLTIQRTEQRDSAMYRCASSPRAWDRVNSPLHFGNGTRLTVT.

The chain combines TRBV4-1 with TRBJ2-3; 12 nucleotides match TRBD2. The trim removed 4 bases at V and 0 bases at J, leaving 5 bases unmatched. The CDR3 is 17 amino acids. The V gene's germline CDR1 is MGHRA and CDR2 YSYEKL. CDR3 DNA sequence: TGCGCCAGCAGCCTTCGACTAGCGGGGGTGAGCACAGATACGCAGTATTTT. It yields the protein CASSLRLAGVSTDTQYF.

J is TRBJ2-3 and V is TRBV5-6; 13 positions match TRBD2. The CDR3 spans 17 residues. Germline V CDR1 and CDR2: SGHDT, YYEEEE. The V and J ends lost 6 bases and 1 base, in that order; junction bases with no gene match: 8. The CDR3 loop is CASIRGLAGIGTDTQYF. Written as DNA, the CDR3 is TGTGCCAGCATCCGGGGACTAGCGGGGATAGGCACAGATACGCAGTATTTT. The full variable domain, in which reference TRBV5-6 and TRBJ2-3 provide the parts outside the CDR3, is DAGVTQSPTHLIKTRGQQVTLRCSPKSGHDTVSWYQQALGQGPQFIFQYYEEEERQRGNFPDRFSGHQFPNYSSELNVNALLLGDSALYLCASIRGLAGIGTDTQYFGPGTRLTVL.

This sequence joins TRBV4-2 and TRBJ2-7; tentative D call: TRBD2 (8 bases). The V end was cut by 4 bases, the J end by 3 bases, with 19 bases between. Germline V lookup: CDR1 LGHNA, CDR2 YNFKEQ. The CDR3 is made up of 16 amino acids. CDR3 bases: TGTGCCAGCAGCCCCAAGGGGGCGGGGGGAGGCTACGAGCAGTACTTC. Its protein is CASSPKGAGGGYEQYF.

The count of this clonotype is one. The CDR3 loop reads CASSVVSRNEKLFF. CDR3 coding DNA: TGCGCCAGCAGTGTTGTCAGCAGGAATGAAAAACTGTTTTTT. The chain employs TRBV10-2 and TRBJ1-4; D is undetermined. The V gene's germline CDR1 is WSHSY and CDR2 SAAADI. The CDR3 extends over 14 amino acids. Trimming cost V 4 bases and J 5 bases, with 11 bases left between them.